These T cell receptor beta chains were read from a single sample in a study of T-cell reconstitution after alpha-beta-depleted transplantation in children. TCRdb fed the PCR reads into MiXCR, producing one record per CDR3 protein. The data contain approximately 500,000 distinct CDR3 sequences, about 11% of them singletons. The specimen comprised PBMCs, sampled before TCRalphabeta/CD19-depleted stem cell transplant. The receptors originated from a child under 10 years old with inherited bone marrow failure, due to receive a stem cell transplant. Each CDR3 is given without its conserved first and last residue. The order of the fields is CDR3 protein, clone size, CDR3 length, J gene, V gene. A clone size is listed for some rows: how often the clone was seen (once, few, many), or a class if it is expanded.

SVVPDRGQPYEQY NA 13 TRBJ2-7 TRBV29-1
ASSLEAVPDYGYT many 13 TRBJ1-2 TRBV12-3/TRBV12-4
ASSLGPVTYEQY many 12 TRBJ2-7 TRBV7-2
ASSLGTRETGELF many 13 TRBJ2-2 TRBV5-4
ASSLSRVRTGYEQY many 14 TRBJ2-7 TRBV28
ASSLGQGRGGPTQY few 14 TRBJ2-3 TRBV7-2
ASAWPNRGTYEQY NA 13 TRBJ2-7 TRBV7-2
ASSHGRTYEQY few 11 TRBJ2-7 TRBV5-5
ASRNGVSGEQY NA 11 TRBJ2-7 TRBV25-1
ASSSEPQIYNEQF many 13 TRBJ2-1 TRBV5-1
SVPSDREGPYEQY NA 13 TRBJ2-7 TRBV29-1
SVEDFGLAGRNTGELF NA 16 TRBJ2-2 TRBV29-1
SVSHRVQF many 8 TRBJ2-1 TRBV29-1
ASSPDRELYEQY many 12 TRBJ2-7 TRBV5-1
SARTASTDTQY NA 11 TRBJ2-3 TRBV20-1
ASSLALGHEQY many 11 TRBJ2-7 TRBV12-3/TRBV12-4
ASSDMATTDTQY many 12 TRBJ2-3 TRBV6-1
ASSRIYRDGETQY many 13 TRBJ2-5 TRBV11-2
ASSYEGSETQY many 11 TRBJ2-5 TRBV6-5
ASSFGTGDRNTEAF many 14 TRBJ1-1 TRBV5-1
ASSQWARGPTEAF many 13 TRBJ1-1 TRBV14
ASSEVLYEQY many 10 TRBJ2-7 TRBV2
ASSYSIYAGGPHNEQF many 16 TRBJ2-1 TRBV6-5
ASSDSGIGELF many 11 TRBJ2-2 TRBV9
ASSQVVLAGVTDTQY many 15 TRBJ2-3 TRBV4-1
ASSLEEGVMGSPLH many 14 TRBJ1-6 TRBV7-2
ASSLAGTSGMNTGELF few 16 TRBJ2-2 TRBV5-6
SARSGERTDTQY many 12 TRBJ2-3 TRBV20-1
ASSIGQGLTYEQY few 13 TRBJ2-7 TRBV6-1
ASSMGVYEQY many 10 TRBJ2-7 TRBV19
SATGTGLTSGSFSYEQY few 17 TRBJ2-7 TRBV20-1
ASSKDRAYEQY few 11 TRBJ2-7 TRBV5-1
AISGGKGSYNEQF few 13 TRBJ2-1 TRBV10-3
ASSLQQNTEAF many 11 TRBJ1-1 TRBV7-2
ASSLELRPAGEQF many 13 TRBJ2-1 TRBV5-6
ASSLRCTGELF few 11 TRBJ2-2 TRBV23-1
ASSSGNPNYGYT many 12 TRBJ1-2 TRBV27